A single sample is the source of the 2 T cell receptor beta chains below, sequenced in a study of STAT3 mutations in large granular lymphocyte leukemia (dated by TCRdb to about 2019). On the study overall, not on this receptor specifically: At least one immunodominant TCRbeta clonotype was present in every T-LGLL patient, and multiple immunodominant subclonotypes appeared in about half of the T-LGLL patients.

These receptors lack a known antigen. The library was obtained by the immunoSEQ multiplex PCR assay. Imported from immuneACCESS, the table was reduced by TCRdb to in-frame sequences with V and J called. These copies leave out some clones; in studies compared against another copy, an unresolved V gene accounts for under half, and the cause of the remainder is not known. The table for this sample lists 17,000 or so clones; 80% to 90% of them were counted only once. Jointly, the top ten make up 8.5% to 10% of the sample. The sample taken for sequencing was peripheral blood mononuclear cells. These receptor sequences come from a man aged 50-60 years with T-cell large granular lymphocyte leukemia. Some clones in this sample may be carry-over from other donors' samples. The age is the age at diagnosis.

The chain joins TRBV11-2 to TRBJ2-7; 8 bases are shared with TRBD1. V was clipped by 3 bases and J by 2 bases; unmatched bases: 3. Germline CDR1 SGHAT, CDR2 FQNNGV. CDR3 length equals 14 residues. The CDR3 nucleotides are TGTGCCAGCAGCTTTGACAGGGGTGCCTACGAGCAGTACTTC. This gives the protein CASSFDRGAYEQYF.

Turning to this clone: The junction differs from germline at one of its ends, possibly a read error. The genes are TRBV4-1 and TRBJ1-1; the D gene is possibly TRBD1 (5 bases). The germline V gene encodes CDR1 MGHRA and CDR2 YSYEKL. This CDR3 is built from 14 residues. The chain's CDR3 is CASRQLRVNTEAFF. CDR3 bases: TGCGCCAGCCGCCAACTCAGGGTGAACACTGAAGCTTTCTTT.